This T cell receptor beta chain was recovered during a study of breast tumors, draining lymph nodes, adjacent tissues (dated by TCRdb to the mid-2010s). With regard to the full study: The study compared TCR beta repertoires across tumor, adjacent nontumor tissue and axillary lymph nodes from breast cancer patients. The study was designed to assess the relationships and possible T-cell exchange between tumor, surrounding tissue and draining lymph node repertoires in human breast cancer.

Broader findings and caveats from the paper: A scenario in which most tumor T cells derive from the lymph node and then expand within tumor tissue was judged to be consistent with the data. Tumor T-cell repertoires showed less diversity than lymph node repertoires and more diversity than nontumor tissue repertoires, and tumor T-cell repertoires showed preferential V and J gene usage. Tumor and nontumor tissue repertoires were significantly more similar in luminal-like than in basal-like breast cancer. The study presented the conclusion that tumor T cells originate in lymph nodes as consistent with a hypothesis, not as something directly demonstrated.

Instrument on record: Illumina HiSeq 2000. Multiplex PCR amplification was used to generate the TCR beta chain libraries. High-throughput sequencing was used to analyze the amplified TCR beta chain products. TCRdb trimmed the raw reads at Q25, called clones with MiXCR and kept productive beta chains. Under each unique CDR3 protein, matching rows form one entry showing the most common genes and DNA. Within this sample are more than 50,000 distinct CDR3 sequences, with roughly 40% of them counted one time only. Over 9.5% of the sample belongs to the ten largest clones. Regarding this clonotype: It lacks a known antigen. Per-nucleotide qualities are absent, and no much larger clonotype sits a single base away.

At the junction V is shortened by 11 bases and J by 4 bases; bases outside the gene matches: 20. Based on the germline V gene, the CDR1 and CDR2 sequences are WSHSY and SAAADI. Including cysteine and phenylalanine, the CDR3 has 18 amino acids. Left in the record is the CDR3 DNA by itself, 54 bases read in frame from the first base. The source material was breast tumor tissue. The TCR originated in a female donor with breast cancer. Some clones in this sample may be carry-over from other donors' samples. Recombination linked TRBV10-2 to TRBJ2-3, with 11 bases in between that match TRBD2. The nucleotides read TGCGCCGTTGGCCTAGCGGGAGGTAACTTCCTAGATCCAGATACGCAGTATTTT. This sequence encodes CAVGLAGGNFLDPDTQYF.